Below are 14 T cell receptor beta chains sequenced from a single sample in a study of blood T cell repertoires in COVID-19. The method was immunoSEQ multiplex PCR; TCRdb's version includes in-frame clones alone and lacks a portion of them. The data hold 200,000 or so clones, with about 88% observed a single time. The specimen was peripheral blood. The receptor source for this set is a woman aged 60 to 75 with acute or convalescent COVID-19.

This clone is a singleton in its sample. The J gene is TRBJ2-3, the V gene TRBV28; no clear D. The V end lost 4 bases, the J end lost 2 bases, and 10 bases lay between the germline ends. Germline assignment: CDR1 MDHEN and CDR2 SYDVKM. The CDR3 is 14 residues long. The CDR3, as DNA: TGTGCCAGCAGTTCCTTCCCCTCCACAGATACGCAGTATTTT. This sequence encodes CASSSFPSTDTQYF.

The chain joins TRBV24-1 to TRBJ1-5, with TRBD1 matching over 8 bases. This CDR3 is 14 amino acids long. Germline CDR1 reads KGHDR; CDR2 reads SFDVKD. Germline trimming cut 3 bases from V and 7 bases from J; bases unmatched to any gene: 4. In nucleotides, the CDR3 is TGTGCCACCAGTGATGACAGGGGTAACCAGCCCCAGCATTTT. This encodes CATSDDRGNQPQHF.

This rearrangement joins TRBV7-9 to TRBJ2-2; 11 nucleotides align to TRBD2. CDR3 size: 15 residues. Germline loops: CDR1 SEHNR, CDR2 FQNEAQ (reference sequence). The ends lost 4 bases at V and 6 bases at J; junction bases unmatched: 4. CDR3 coding DNA: TGTGCCAGCAGCTCGGTAGCGGGAGGGGCCGGGGAGCTGTTTTTT. Its translation is CASSSVAGGAGELFF.

V is TRBV9 and J is TRBJ1-6, with 8 bases identical to TRBD1. The CDR3 covers 15 residues. Germline lookup yields CDR1 SGDLS and CDR2 YYNGEE. The trim removed 2 bases at V and 6 bases at J, leaving 4 bases unmatched. The CDR3 sequence: CASSVQGAGNSPLHF. DNA of the CDR3: TGTGCCAGCAGCGTCCAGGGGGCGGGTAATTCACCCCTCCACTTT.

This clone showed up just once. The chain couples TRBV18 to TRBJ1-6; D gene unclear. V lost 4 bases to trimming and J lost 7 bases, with 11 bases between them. The CDR3 spans 14 residues. Germline assignment: CDR1 KGHSH and CDR2 LQKENI. The CDR3 sequence: CASSRDPGNSPLHF. CDR3 nucleotides: TGTGCCAGCTCACGAGACCCGGGGAATTCACCCCTCCACTTT.

This rearrangement joins TRBV5-1 to TRBJ2-1; D might be TRBD2 (5 bases). The CDR3 is 14 residues long. Germline-derived CDR1 and CDR2 are SGHRS and YFSETQ. V lost 0 bases, J lost 4 bases, and 8 bases lay in between. CDR3: CASSLGLSYNEQFF. CDR3 sequence (DNA): TGCGCCAGCAGCTTGGGACTATCTTACAATGAGCAGTTCTTC.

This clone was seen just once. The CDR3: CASSLGQGRSAYEQYF. Written as DNA, the CDR3 is TGTGCCAGCAGCTTAGGTCAGGGCAGGTCGGCCTACGAGCAGTACTTC. The chain combines TRBV7-6 with TRBJ2-7, with D tentatively TRBD1 (5 bases). V was trimmed by 1 base and J by 2 bases, leaving 15 bases between them. The CDR3 runs 16 residues. CDR1 is SGHVS, CDR2 FNYEAQ, per germline.

The chain is built from TRBV30 and TRBJ1-2, with 7 bases aligning to TRBD1. In germline, CDR1 is GTSNPN, CDR2 SVGIG (reference sequence). After removal of 4 bases from V and 8 bases from J, the junction contained 10 bases not matched to a gene. There are 13 residues in the CDR3. CDR3 coding DNA: TGTGCCTGGACCGCAGGGGGAGGTAACGGCTACACCTTC. Protein: CAWTAGGGNGYTF. The variable domain in full, completed from reference TRBV30 and TRBJ1-2, reads SQTIHQWPATLVQPVGSPLSLECTVEGTSNPNLYWYRQAAGRGLQLLFYSVGIGQISSEVPQNLSASRPQDRQFILSSKKLLLSDSGFYLCAWTAGGGNGYTFGSGTRLTVV.

The chain uses TRBV28 and TRBJ1-5; 8 bases align to TRBD1. Germline V CDR1 and CDR2: MDHEN, SYDVKM. V trimming: 6 bases; J trimming: 6 bases; junction bases outside the gene matches: 10. This CDR3 spans 15 amino acids. The chain's CDR3 is CASSSLGQGSQPQHF. Here the CDR3 DNA reads TGTGCCAGCAGCTCACTAGGACAGGGCAGTCAGCCCCAGCATTTT.

The chain uses TRBV7-9 and TRBJ1-2, with 9 bases lining up with TRBD1. The J segment lost 4 bases and the V segment lost 3 bases, leaving 3 bases of the junction unmatched. CDR3 length equals 14 residues. Germline V gene lookup returns CDR1 SEHNR and CDR2 FQNEAQ (reference sequence). Written as DNA, the CDR3 is TGTGCCAGCAGCTTCGGGACAGGGATCTATGGCTACACCTTC. Amino acids: CASSFGTGIYGYTF.

This chain uses TRBV28 with TRBJ1-2; 8 bases match TRBD1. The CDR3 consists of 14 residues. V shed 7 bases, J shed 4 bases, and the junction held 8 bases outside the gene matches. Per germline, CDR1 MDHEN and CDR2 SYDVKM. The CDR3 DNA sequence: TGTGCCAGCACTACCCCAGGGGGCGCCTATGGCTACACCTTC. This translates into CASTTPGGAYGYTF.

J is TRBJ1-2 and V is TRBV15; D remains ambiguous. The germline V gene encodes CDR1 LNHNV and CDR2 YYDKDF (reference sequence). This CDR3 is 13 amino acids long. V dropped 5 bases and J dropped 5 bases, with 12 bases sitting between them. In DNA form, the CDR3 reads TGTGCCACCAGCGACACACGGGAATATGGCTACACCTTC. This translates into CATSDTREYGYTF.

This chain connects TRBV4-3 to TRBJ2-7; tentatively, D is TRBD1 (6 bases). In germline, CDR1 is LGHNA, CDR2 YSLEER. The CDR3 totals 16 residues. Between the trimmed V and J ends, which lost 4 bases and 7 bases, there was a span of 23 bases. The CDR3, as DNA: TGCGCCAGCAGCCGAAAGCAGGGGCTAGGTATTATTGAGCAGTACTTC. Its protein is CASSRKQGLGIIEQYF.

The V call is TRBV5-1, the J call TRBJ1-1, with a possible D match to TRBD1 (5 bases). V gave up 0 bases and J gave up 0 bases, with 9 bases separating them. The germline V gene encodes CDR1 SGHRS and CDR2 YFSETQ. The CDR3 is 15 residues long. CDR3 sequence reads: CASSLVAGLNTEAFF. The DNA of the CDR3 is TGCGCCAGCAGCTTGGTCGCAGGGCTGAACACTGAAGCTTTCTTT. The whole variable domain, remainder taken from reference TRBV5-1 and TRBJ1-1, is KAGVTQTPRYLIKTRGQQVTLSCSPISGHRSVSWYQQTPGQGLQFLFEYFSETQRNKGNFPGRFSGRQFSNSRSEMNVSTLELGDSALYLCASSLVAGLNTEAFFGQGTRLTVV.